The entry below describes one TCR beta chain. Its antigen is unidentified. The PCR contained 60 Vbeta and 13 Jbeta primers. Produced via immunoSEQ multiplex PCR; TCRdb's table is partial and in-frame only. The repertoire has about 160,000 clones, 80% to 85% of them found once; the top ten carry around 0.91%. CDR1 and CDR2 from the germline V gene are GTSNPN and SVGIG (reference sequence). Trimming shortened V by 4 bases and J by 7 bases, and 13 bases separated the two germline ends. The CDR3 is 12 residues long. This sample was included in a study of cytomegalovirus exposure and HLA in healthy donors. Broader study findings: Later analysis identified several of the most significant clusters that appeared linked to common viral pathogens.

Sequenced sample: PBMCs. The chain recombines TRBV30 with TRBJ1-1; D is undetermined. The clonotype was recovered from a girl aged 2 to 9 in good health and CMV-seropositive. CDR3 sequence (DNA): TGTGCCTGGATTACGGTTGAGGTTGAAGCTTTCTTT. Translating gives CAWITVEVEAFF.